Listed here is a single TCR beta chain. In the authors' methods: Researchers report that nucleated cell counts were estimated from reference gene primer amplification. The method was immunoSEQ multiplex PCR; TCRdb's version includes in-frame clones alone and lacks a portion of them. V and J calls and clone size are copied from that table; D and trimming were computed from the DNA. Among approximately 160,000 clones listed, approximately 80% were seen once. This entry comes from a study of blood T cell repertoires in COVID-19. Overall study context: The origin of the acute and convalescent COVID-19 samples was the United States, Italy and Spain. The analysed material was cDNA or gDNA that came from T cells, B-cell-depleted T cells, or PBMCs.

Material: peripheral blood. The source of this sequence is a man between 65 and 85 years old who had recovered from COVID-19.

The CDR3 loop is CASSAQGPPLRGEQFF. CDR3 DNA sequence: TGTGCCAGCTCTGCGCAGGGGCCCCCTCTTCGGGGTGAGCAGTTCTTC. The chain joins TRBV2 to TRBJ2-1; weak D call: TRBD1 (6 bases). Germline V gene data show CDR1 as SNHLY and CDR2 as FYNNEI. Trimming took off 8 bases at V and 9 bases at J, with 26 bases between the two ends. This CDR3 has 16 residues.